Each of the 31 T cell receptor beta chains below was sequenced from the same sample in a study of blood T cell repertoires in COVID-19. Clones were read by immunoSEQ multiplex PCR, and TCRdb kept only the in-frame ones, dropping some. Of tens of thousands of clones in the sample, around 75% were seen once. Sequencing was done on a sample of peripheral blood. These receptors originate from a man aged 65-85 years with acute or convalescent COVID-19.

The CDR3, as DNA: TGTGCCAGCAGCTCTACGACAGGGAAAGATGGCGGCTACACCTTC. This encodes CASSSTTGKDGGYTF. The chain carries TRBV7-2 and TRBJ1-2; 7 bases line up with TRBD1. The germline V gene encodes CDR1 SGHTA and CDR2 FQGNSA. The CDR3 is 15 residues long. V dropped 4 bases and J dropped 8; count of bases not matched to a gene: 13.

The V and J genes are TRBV29-1 and TRBJ2-7; a weak D match, TRBD1 (6 bases). The germline V gene encodes CDR1 SQVTM and CDR2 ANQGSEA. V was shortened by 7 bases and J by 3 bases, with 16 bases between the two germline ends. This CDR3 spans 13 amino acids. The CDR3 loop reads CSGGLGRGYEQYF. In DNA, the CDR3 is TGCAGCGGCGGCCTTGGCAGGGGCTACGAGCAGTACTTC.

This clone was seen more than once but under ten times. The chain is built from TRBV2 and TRBJ2-2; D may be TRBD2 (5 bases). Germline V gene sequence: CDR1 SNHLY, CDR2 FYNNEI. Trimming pared 11 bases from V and 3 bases from J, leaving 10 bases between. There are 12 residues in the CDR3. DNA for the CDR3: TGTGCCGGGAGATATCACACCGGGGAGCTGTTTTTT. It specifies CAGRYHTGELFF.

The chain combines TRBV27 with TRBJ2-7; 9 bases are a match to TRBD1. Germline CDR1 MNHEY, CDR2 SMNVEV (reference sequence). CDR3 length: 15 amino acids. Trimming took 6 bases from V and 0 from J; bases not matched to a gene: 6. The CDR3 DNA is TGTGCCAGCAGGACGGACAGGGGTTTCTCCTACGAGCAGTACTTC. Translated, it gives CASRTDRGFSYEQYF.

J is TRBJ1-2 and V is TRBV10-3; D not resolved. This CDR3 is 12 amino acids long. Looked up from germline, CDR1 is ENHRY and CDR2 is SYGVKD. Trimming removed 3 bases at V and 7 bases at J, with 9 bases between. The CDR3 DNA sequence: TGTGCCATCAGTGACAGTTTCATTGGCTACACCTTC. This translates into CAISDSFIGYTF.

This sequence joins TRBV5-4 and TRBJ2-7; 7 bases are shared with TRBD1. This CDR3 is built from 15 residues. Germline V gene sequence: CDR1 SGHNT, CDR2 YYREEE (reference sequence). The V segment lost 2 bases and the J segment 2 bases; nucleotides outside the gene matches: 7. CDR3 sequence (DNA): TGTGCCAGCAGCTTACAGGACAGGCCGCCCTACGAGCAGTACTTC. Protein product: CASSLQDRPPYEQYF.

On this clone itself: The identical CDR3 is also encoded by other nucleotide sequences in the sample. The chain employs TRBV6-1 and TRBJ2-5, with D possibly TRBD2 on 5 matching bases. The CDR3 length is 13 residues. Germline V CDR1 and CDR2: MNHNS, SASEGT. V was trimmed by 0 bases and J by 5 bases, leaving 7 bases between them. DNA for the CDR3: TGTGCCAGCAGTGAAGCGTCGGGGGAGACCCAGTACTTC. It is translated as CASSEASGETQYF.

This chain connects TRBV19 to TRBJ2-7; 7 nucleotides line up with TRBD2. This CDR3 region has 15 residues. After removal of 3 bases from V and 4 bases from J, the junction contained 9 bases not matched to a gene. The germline V gene has CDR1 LNHDA and CDR2 SQIVND (reference sequence). The CDR3 DNA is TGTGCCAGTAGTATTGGCGGGAGCGACCTATACGAGCAGTACTTC. It encodes CASSIGGSDLYEQYF.

The J gene is TRBJ2-1, the V gene TRBV27; TRBD2 aligns across 11 bases. The CDR3 consists of 15 residues. Trimming cost V 6 bases and J 2 bases; bases outside gene matches: 3. Germline CDR1 and CDR2: MNHEY and SMNVEV (reference sequence). The CDR3 DNA follows: TGTGCCAGCAGCCTGACTAGCGGGACCTACAATGAGCAGTTCTTC. This encodes CASSLTSGTYNEQFF.

The genes are TRBV7-6 and TRBJ2-3; TRBD2 matches 13 bases. Germline-derived CDR1 and CDR2 are SGHVS and FNYEAQ. CDR3 length equals 16 residues. The V gene end was trimmed by 5 bases and the J gene end by 4 bases; junction bases not matched to a gene: 6. The CDR3 protein is CASSRLAGGRPDTQYF. The CDR3 coding sequence is TGTGCCAGCAGCCGACTAGCGGGAGGCCGCCCAGATACGCAGTATTTT.

This clone was recorded a few times. V usage is TRBV5-8 and J usage is TRBJ2-5; D is unclear. The CDR3 has 14 residues. In germline, CDR1 is SGHTS, CDR2 YDEGEE. Trimming cost V 4 bases and J 5 bases, with 15 bases left between them. The CDR3 loop is CASSPLRSGETQYF. CDR3 DNA sequence: TGTGCCAGCAGCCCCCTGCGGTCGGGTGAGACCCAGTACTTC.

The CDR3 reads CASSQLNYGYTF. The CDR3 coding sequence is TGTGCCAGCAGTCAACTCAACTATGGCTACACCTTC. The chain links TRBV28 to TRBJ1-2; D is undetermined. Per the germline V gene, CDR1 is MDHEN and CDR2 is SYDVKM. Trimming took 5 bases from V and 2 from J, leaving 6 bases between them. This CDR3 spans 12 amino acids.

This clone is a singleton in its sample. The chain links TRBV7-6 to TRBJ2-7; tentative D call: TRBD1 (6 bases). The CDR3 runs 14 residues. V lost 5 bases to trimming and J lost 0 bases, with 11 bases between them. The germline V gene encodes CDR1 SGHVS and CDR2 FNYEAQ. The CDR3: CASSPRTDSYEQYF. The CDR3 DNA sequence: TGTGCCAGCAGCCCCCGGACAGACTCCTACGAGCAGTACTTC.

The V call is TRBV29-1, the J call TRBJ2-1; 11 positions agree with TRBD2. Germline V gene data show CDR1 as SQVTM and CDR2 as ANQGSEA. This CDR3 is built from 14 residues. Trimming removed 2 bases from V and 8 bases from J; junction bases left unmatched: 5. The CDR3 DNA is TGCAGCGTTGAAATAGCGGGAGGGCGGGATGAGCAGTTCTTC. Residues: CSVEIAGGRDEQFF.

For the CDR3, the DNA is TGTGCCAGCACCCTGGGGGGTCCCTACGAGCAGTACTTC. Residues: CASTLGGPYEQYF. The chain joins TRBV5-6 to TRBJ2-7, with D possibly being TRBD2 (6 bases). Germline CDR1 reads SGHDT; CDR2 reads YYEEEE. V was shortened by 6 bases and J by 2 bases, with 12 bases between the two germline ends. CDR3 length: 13 amino acids.

Many counts were recorded for this clone. The chain has TRBV5-1 and TRBJ2-2; TRBD2 aligns across 7 bases. The CDR3 covers 16 residues. Germline loops: CDR1 SGHRS, CDR2 YFSETQ. Germline trimming cut 4 bases from V and 4 bases from J; bases unmatched to any gene: 10. The CDR3 loop reads CASSNGTTGGTGELFF. The CDR3, as DNA: TGCGCCAGCAGCAATGGGACTACCGGGGGCACCGGGGAGCTGTTTTTT.

The chain is built from TRBV6-2 or TRBV6-3 and TRBJ1-2, with D maybe TRBD1 (6 bases). CDR3 length: 12 amino acids. The ends were cut back, 2 bases at V and 8 bases at J, with 9 bases in the middle. Germline V gene lookup returns CDR1 MNHEY and CDR2 SVGEGT. The DNA for the CDR3 is TGTGCCAGCAGTTACGGGGGCTACGGCTACACCTTC. Translated, it gives CASSYGGYGYTF.

The CDR3 spells CASSLQPGGNQPQHF. For the CDR3, the DNA is TGCGCCAGCAGCCTACAGCCAGGGGGCAATCAGCCCCAGCATTTT. J is TRBJ1-5 and V is TRBV4-1; D perhaps matches TRBD1 (6 bases). The CDR3 is made up of 15 amino acids. The V gene lost 4 bases and the J gene lost 2 bases, with 12 bases spanning the gap. CDR1 and CDR2 from the germline V gene are MGHRA and YSYEKL.

The chain employs TRBV19 and TRBJ2-1, with 10 bases fitting TRBD2. CDR3 size: 16 residues. V gave up 5 bases and J gave up 3 bases; unmatched junction bases: 7. Germline V gene sequence: CDR1 LNHDA, CDR2 SQIVND (reference sequence). CDR3 loop: CASSGFGTSDYNEQFF. The CDR3, as DNA: TGTGCCAGTAGTGGTTTCGGGACTAGCGACTACAATGAGCAGTTCTTC.

The CDR3 region has the DNA TGTGCCAGCTCACGGGCGGGGACAGGCAGCCACGAGCAGTACTTC. Amino acids: CASSRAGTGSHEQYF. This chain joins TRBV18 and TRBJ2-7, with TRBD1 identical over 8 bases. Germline CDR1 is KGHSH and CDR2 is LQKENI. The junction had 10 bases not matched to a gene; V was cut back by 4 bases and J by 5 bases. The CDR3 is made up of 15 amino acids.

The CDR3 bases are TGTGCCAGCACGTTAGGGGGACTAGCGGGAGCCGGGAGGTACGAGCAGTACTTC. Protein product: CASTLGGLAGAGRYEQYF. V gene TRBV28 combines with J gene TRBJ2-7; TRBD2 aligns across 14 bases. This CDR3 is built from 18 residues. V was clipped by 7 bases and J by 4 bases; unmatched bases: 15. Germline assignment: CDR1 MDHEN and CDR2 SYDVKM.

The chain joins TRBV4-3 to TRBJ2-7; 9 bases align to TRBD2. After removal of 1 base from V and 5 bases from J, the junction contained 6 bases not matched to a gene. The CDR3 consists of 15 residues. Germline V lookup: CDR1 LGHNA, CDR2 YSLEER. The CDR3 reads CASSQVASGIDEQYF. As DNA, the CDR3 is TGCGCCAGCAGCCAAGTCGCTAGCGGGATCGACGAGCAGTACTTC.

The V call is TRBV23-1, the J call TRBJ2-4; TRBD2 agrees at 8 bases. TRBV23-1 is designated an ORF whose function remains uncertain. This CDR3 has 15 residues. Trimming took 6 bases from V and 2 from J; bases not matched to a gene: 6. The CDR3 sequence: CASSGSGRTKNIQYF. CDR3 nucleotide sequence: TGCGCCAGCAGCGGAAGCGGGAGAACCAAAAACATTCAGTACTTC.

The gene calls are TRBV7-6 and TRBJ2-7; 7 bases are shared with TRBD2. Per germline, CDR1 SGHVS and CDR2 FNYEAQ. Trimming removed 1 base from V and 6 bases from J; junction bases left unmatched: 9. This CDR3 comprises 15 residues. The CDR3 region is CASSLGGGPGGEQYF. CDR3 DNA sequence: TGTGCCAGCAGCTTAGGGGGCGGGCCGGGGGGCGAGCAGTACTTC.

The chain links TRBV7-3 to TRBJ2-5; 15 bases line up with TRBD2. Looked up from germline, CDR1 is SGHTA and CDR2 is FQGTGA. The CDR3 sequence is 17 residues long. J gave up 3 bases and V 5 bases, and 7 bases lay outside the gene matches. The CDR3 DNA follows: TGTGCCAGCAGCCCGGGACTAGCGGGAGGACGGGAAGAGACCCAGTACTTC. Translated: CASSPGLAGGREETQYF.

This clone was picked up one time. The V gene is TRBV9, the J gene TRBJ2-7; TRBD2 might be the D (5 bases). Germline V gene sequence: CDR1 SGDLS, CDR2 YYNGEE. V lost 2 bases to trimming and J lost 1 base, with 10 bases between them. The CDR3 spans 14 residues. CDR3: CASSVGIRSYEQYF. In nucleotides, the CDR3 is TGTGCCAGCAGCGTCGGGATCCGGTCCTACGAGCAGTACTTC.

The chain recombines TRBV4-1 with TRBJ2-3; D may be TRBD2 (6 bases). Trimming removed 0 bases at V and 3 bases at J, with 7 bases between. CDR3 length: 14 residues. Germline V gene lookup returns CDR1 MGHRA and CDR2 YSYEKL. The CDR3 here is CASSQDGGTDTQYF. The CDR3 region has the DNA TGCGCCAGCAGCCAAGATGGAGGGACAGATACGCAGTATTTT.

The chain joins TRBV6-4 to TRBJ1-6; D unclear. Germline V lookup: CDR1 MRHNA, CDR2 SNTAGT. CDR3 length: 11 amino acids. V gave up 9 bases and J gave up 9 bases, with 9 bases separating them. The CDR3 protein is CARGEVSPLHF. The CDR3, as DNA: TGTGCCAGAGGCGAGGTTTCACCCCTCCACTTT.

This clone showed up just a few times. V and J are TRBV19 and TRBJ1-6, with 9 bases lining up with TRBD1. This CDR3 has 15 residues. In germline, CDR1 is LNHDA, CDR2 SQIVND (reference sequence). Losses at the gene ends were 5 bases for V and 8 bases for J; bases not matched to a gene: 7. CDR3 residues: CASSPKQGADSPLHF. CDR3 bases: TGTGCCAGTAGTCCGAAACAGGGGGCGGATTCACCCCTCCACTTT.

The V call is TRBV5-1, the J call TRBJ2-1, with a weak D call TRBD2 (5 bases). V dropped 4 bases and J dropped 0 bases, with 8 bases sitting between them. CDR1 is SGHRS and CDR2 is YFSETQ in the germline V gene. This CDR3 comprises 14 residues. CDR3 residues: CASSGGGSYNEQFF. The CDR3 DNA sequence: TGCGCCAGCAGCGGTGGAGGCTCCTACAATGAGCAGTTCTTC.

The J gene is TRBJ2-1, the V gene TRBV18; 10 nucleotides line up with TRBD2. The CDR3 runs 16 residues. V lost 3 bases, J lost 7 bases, and 9 bases stayed unmatched. Germline CDR1 and CDR2: KGHSH and LQKENI. For the CDR3, the DNA is TGTGCCAGCTCACCCGCGAATAAGCGGGAGGGGAATGAGCAGTTCTTC. Its translation: CASSPANKREGNEQFF. The whole variable domain, remainder taken from reference TRBV18 and TRBJ2-1, is NAGVMQNPRHLVRRRGQEARLRCSPMKGHSHVYWYRQLPEEGLKFMVYLQKENIIDESGMPKERFSAEFPKEGPSILRIQQVVRGDSAAYFCASSPANKREGNEQFFGPGTRLTVL.